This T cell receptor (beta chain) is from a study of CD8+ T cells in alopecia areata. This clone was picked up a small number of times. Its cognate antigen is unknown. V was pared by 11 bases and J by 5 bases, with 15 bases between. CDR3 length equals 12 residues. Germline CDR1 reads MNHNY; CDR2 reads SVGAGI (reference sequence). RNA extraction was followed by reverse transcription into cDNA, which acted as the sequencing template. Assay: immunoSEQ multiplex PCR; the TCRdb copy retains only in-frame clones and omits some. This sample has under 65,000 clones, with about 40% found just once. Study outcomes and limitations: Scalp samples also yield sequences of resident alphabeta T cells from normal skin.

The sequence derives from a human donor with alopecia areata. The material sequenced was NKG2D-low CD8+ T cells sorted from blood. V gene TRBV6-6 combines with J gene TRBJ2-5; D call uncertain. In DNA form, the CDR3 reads TGTGCCGCGTCAGGTGCGATGGAGACCCAGTACTTC. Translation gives CAASGAMETQYF.